This TCR beta chain was identified in a study of T cells in Graves' hyperthyroidism and ophthalmopathy. Germline CDR1 and CDR2: SNHLY and FYNNEI. CDR3 length equals 15 residues. V shed 2 bases and J shed 3 bases, with 11 bases lying between them. The TCR beta CDR3 regions underwent amplification using RNA transcripts as the source. The primer set for the first-round RT-PCR of the TCR CDR3 was HTBI. TCRdb reprocessed the multiplex PCR reads with MiXCR, giving one entry per CDR3 protein. The data show 450,000 to 650,000 distinct CDR3 sequences, with approximately 15% seen just once and about 6.6% held by the top ten.

This clonotype was sampled from a woman aged 18 to 35 with Graves' ophthalmopathy. Specimen: blood. V gene TRBV2 combines with J gene TRBJ1-5, with D tentatively TRBD1 (6 bases). The CDR3 is CASSERQANNQPQHF. The CDR3 DNA follows: TGTGCCAGCAGTGAAAGACAGGCGAACAATCAGCCCCAGCATTTT.